Presented here are 11 T cell receptor beta chains from one specimen sequenced in a study of breast tumors, draining lymph nodes, adjacent tissues. In TCRdb, the multiplex PCR reads were re-called with MiXCR into one record per CDR3 protein. Of fewer than 15,000 distinct CDR3 sequences in the sample, 62% are singletons; the top ten hold approximately 49%. The sequenced sample was tumor-adjacent breast tissue. Source of these receptors: a female donor with breast cancer. Some clones in this sample may be carry-over from other donors' samples.

This clonotype was recorded at least ten times. V is TRBV3-1 and J is TRBJ2-3; D is perhaps TRBD2 (6 bases). The CDR3 length is 15 residues. The germline V gene encodes CDR1 LGHDT and CDR2 YNNKEL (reference sequence). The V end lost 2 bases, the J end lost 1 base, and 10 bases lay between the germline ends. CDR3 loop: CASSQRLGRTDTQYF. In DNA form, the CDR3 reads TGTGCCAGCAGCCAACGACTAGGTCGCACAGATACGCAGTATTTT.

Only a few counts were recorded for this clonotype. This chain joins TRBV5-6 and TRBJ2-7; unclear D gene. Germline V CDR1 and CDR2: SGHDT, YYEEEE. This CDR3 has 12 residues. V lost 2 bases to trimming and J lost 2 bases, with 5 bases between them. CDR3 nucleotides: TGTGCCAGCAGCTTACAGACCTACGAGCAGTACTTC. It specifies CASSLQTYEQYF.

As regards this clonotype: The CDR3 ends on some other residue instead of the conserved phenylalanine or tryptophan, so this is likely a read error. The DNA is omitted, as the CDR3 cannot be located on it reliably, and the CDR3 follows TCRdb's listing. V usage is TRBV10-2 and J usage is TRBJ2-7; TRBD1, the table's D call, was not compared with the DNA. The CDR3 is 14 residues long, counting both termini. Germline CDR1 WSHSY, CDR2 SAAADI. CDR3 residues: CASSEGGGGYEQSS.

This clonotype counts as medium-sized. The chain couples TRBV2 to TRBJ1-6, with no clear D. The CDR3 has 16 amino acids. Trimming pared 1 base from V and 6 bases from J, leaving 13 bases between. Germline CDR1 reads SNHLY; CDR2 reads FYNNEI. In nucleotides, the CDR3 is TGTGCCAGCAGTGAAGGTCGGGTTCGGGGTAATTCACCCCTCCACTTT. Translating it yields CASSEGRVRGNSPLHF.

This clonotype was seen many times. This sequence joins TRBV4-1 and TRBJ1-5; TRBD1 is a possible D gene (5 bases). V lost 2 bases and J 7 bases, leaving 9 bases between the germline ends. There are 13 residues in the CDR3. The germline V gene encodes CDR1 MGHRA and CDR2 YSYEKL. The CDR3 region is CASSQLEGQPQHF. The CDR3 coding sequence is TGCGCCAGCAGCCAACTGGAGGGGCAGCCCCAGCATTTT.

This clonotype was seen many times. The V gene is TRBV6-2 or TRBV6-3, the J gene TRBJ2-1, with a weak D call TRBD2 (5 bases). CDR3 length: 14 residues. Germline CDR1 and CDR2: MNHEY and SVGEGT. V gave up 7 bases and J gave up 1 base, with 11 bases separating them. CDR3 loop: CASNLRGSYNEQFF. The CDR3, as DNA: TGTGCCAGCAACCTTCGGGGTTCCTACAATGAGCAGTTCTTC.

V and J are TRBV11-2 and TRBJ2-1; 9 bases are shared with TRBD1. J gave up 11 bases and V 5 bases, and 13 bases lay outside the gene matches. The CDR3 spans 15 residues. Germline CDR1 and CDR2: SGHAT and FQNNGV. CDR3 amino acids: CASSPDRGQGRKQFF. CDR3 DNA sequence: TGTGCCAGCAGCCCTGACCGGGGACAGGGAAGGAAGCAGTTCTTC. Full variable domain (remainder filled in from reference TRBV11-2 and TRBJ2-1): EAGVAQSPRYKIIEKRQSVAFWCNPISGHATLYWYQQILGQGPKLLIQFQNNGVVDDSQLPKDRFSAERLKGVDSTLKIQPAKLEDSAVYLCASSPDRGQGRKQFFGPGTRLTVL.

The chain employs TRBV11-2 and TRBJ2-7, with D possibly TRBD2 on 5 matching bases. CDR1 is SGHAT, CDR2 FQNNGV, per germline. The ends were cut back, 2 bases at V and 6 bases at J, with 11 bases in the middle. The CDR3 runs 13 residues. The CDR3 coding sequence is TGTGCCAGCAGCTTATCTCCTAGCACCGAGCAGTACTTC. Its translation is CASSLSPSTEQYF.

On this clonotype: A much larger clone differs from this one at a single base, so this may be a read error. V and J are TRBV24-1 and TRBJ2-1; D might be TRBD2 (5 bases). The CDR3 has 13 residues. CDR1 is KGHDR and CDR2 is SFDVKD in the germline V gene. The CDR3 DNA is TGTACCACCAGTGACGATGAGAGGAGGGAGCAGTTCTTC. Its protein product is CTTSDDERREQFF.

This clonotype was seen at least ten times. CDR3 loop: CAWAGGTRLLYEQYF. CDR3 nucleotides: TGTGCCTGGGCCGGCGGGACTAGGCTTCTTTACGAGCAGTACTTC. The chain employs TRBV30 and TRBJ2-7; 8 positions agree with TRBD2. The junction had 13 bases not matched to a gene; V was cut back by 5 bases and J by 4 bases. Germline V CDR1 and CDR2: GTSNPN, SVGIG (reference sequence). CDR3 length: 15 amino acids.

The chain joins TRBV19 to TRBJ1-2; 8 positions agree with TRBD1. The CDR3 totals 15 residues. From germline, CDR1 is LNHDA and CDR2 SQIVND (reference sequence). V dropped 7 bases and J dropped 4; count of bases not matched to a gene: 11. CDR3 sequence reads: CASNSPTGVSYGYTF. The CDR3 DNA follows: TGTGCCAGTAACTCTCCGACAGGGGTCAGCTATGGCTACACCTTC.